One and the same sample provided the 8 T cell receptor beta chains below, sequenced in a study of naive and memory T cell subsets. An equimolar mix of two oligonucleotides served as the beta constant-region primer for TRBC1 and TRBC2. TCRdb reanalysed the UMI-ligation and nested PCR reads using MiXCR and keeps one entry per CDR3 protein. The data contain 25,000 to 30,000 distinct CDR3 sequences, roughly 10% of them seen just once; the ten biggest clones take up roughly a sixth. The sequencing input was effector memory CD4+ T cells from blood. Sample subset: effector memory, CD45RA- CD27-. The receptors stem from a human donor in good health.

This clonotype has a handful of counts. CDR3 sequence reads: CASSEGTGYPSGANVLTF. CDR3 sequence (DNA): TGTGCCAGCAGTGAGGGGACAGGGTACCCCTCTGGGGCCAACGTCCTGACTTTC. The V and J genes are TRBV2 and TRBJ2-6; 9 bases fit TRBD1. With V trimmed by 3 bases and J by 0 bases, 6 bases remained unmatched. This CDR3 region has 18 residues. Germline V CDR1 and CDR2: SNHLY, FYNNEI.

This clonotype came up a few times. This chain links TRBV10-3 with TRBJ2-7; the match to TRBD1 covers 9 bases. The CDR3 loop spans 15 amino acids. V lost 0 bases to trimming and J lost 0 bases; unmatched junction nucleotides: 0. Germline V gives CDR1 ENHRY, CDR2 SYGVKD. The CDR3, as DNA: TGTGCCATCAGTGAGTCGACAGGGGGCTCCTACGAGCAGTACTTC. Translated, it gives CAISESTGGSYEQYF.

This rearrangement joins TRBV6-6 to TRBJ2-1; a possible D gene is TRBD2 (6 bases). V was pared by 5 bases and J by 8 bases, with 13 bases between. CDR1 is MNHNY and CDR2 is SVGAGI in the germline V gene (reference sequence). This CDR3 comprises 13 residues. The CDR3 region has the DNA TGTGCCAGCAGTGAGTCCGGGACTTATGAGCAGTTCTTC. Translated: CASSESGTYEQFF.

The chain uses TRBV11-3 and TRBJ1-1; D uncertain. Germline CDR1 reads SGHNT; CDR2 reads YENEEA. V was clipped by 0 bases and J by 5 bases, with 7 bases between them. The CDR3 runs to 13 residues. The CDR3 here is CASSLELQTEAFF. Written as DNA, the CDR3 is TGTGCCAGCAGCTTAGAATTACAGACTGAAGCTTTCTTT.

This clonotype turned up a few times. CDR3 DNA: TGTGCCAGCAGCTTAGGCAACAGCTATGAAAAACTGTTTTTT. It translates to CASSLGNSYEKLFF. The chain joins TRBV7-2 to TRBJ1-4; D ambiguous. Looked up from germline, CDR1 is SGHTA and CDR2 is FQGNSA. The ends were cut back, 1 base at V and 6 bases at J, with 9 bases in the middle. The CDR3 consists of 14 residues.

The chain employs TRBV16 and TRBJ1-2; D call uncertain. CDR3 length equals 11 residues. Trimming removed 4 bases from V and 4 bases from J, with 4 bases in between. Germline values: CDR1 KGHSY, CDR2 FQNENV. CDR3 bases: TGTGCCAGCAGCCGGATCTATGGCTACACCTTC. This gives the protein CASSRIYGYTF.

The table lists this clonotype with a few counts. This chain connects TRBV19 to TRBJ2-1, with D unresolved. Per the germline V gene, CDR1 is LNHDA and CDR2 is SQIVND (reference sequence). Trimming left V 3 bases short and J 6 bases short, with 3 bases between. This CDR3 is 11 amino acids long. CDR3: CASSIRNEQFF. The CDR3 DNA reads as TGTGCCAGTAGTATCCGCAATGAGCAGTTCTTC.

Ten or more counts support this clonotype. The V gene is TRBV3-1, the J gene TRBJ1-5; D unclear. Germline loops: CDR1 LGHDT, CDR2 YNNKEL (reference sequence). V was cut by 3 bases and J by 3 bases, with 6 bases left in between. CDR3 length: 13 amino acids. The CDR3 DNA reads as TGTGCCAGCAGCCAGGCAGCCAATCAGCCCCAGCATTTT. Protein: CASSQAANQPQHF.